The entry below describes one T cell receptor beta chain. What it binds is unknown. Data came from immunoSEQ multiplex PCR; TCRdb stores just in-frame clones and leaves some out. The data hold 150,000 to 180,000 clones, with around 90% observed a single time. The CDR3 runs to 11 residues. Germline V gene lookup returns CDR1 SGHAT and CDR2 FQNNGV. V lost 5 bases, J lost 7 bases, and 6 bases lay in between. This specimen belongs to a study of T cell responses to AZD1222 COVID-19 vaccine. Whole-study findings and limits: Repertoires in all cases were sampled only once the peak T cell response had passed. Vaccine-associated CD4 TCRs spanned spike, dominant at 160-218 and 743-854. Following two doses of AZD1222, Spike-specific TCR breadth and depth rose. Mostly white British, mostly female donors; authors suggested clonal diversity may be underestimated.

The rearrangement links TRBV11-2 to TRBJ1-3; the D is unclear. The sequencing here drew on peripheral blood, taken on day 0 of AZD1222 vaccination. The source of this sequence is an adult in good health. The CDR3 loop is CASSLPNTIYF. CDR3 DNA sequence: TGTGCCAGCAGCCTCCCGAACACCATATATTTT.